This T cell receptor beta chain is drawn from a study of OX40 agonist ivuxolimab in advanced cancers. TCRdb's table, derived via immunoSEQ multiplex PCR, lists solely in-frame clones and lacks some. The table lists approximately 58,000 clones, around 90% of them singletons, with roughly 0.45% in the top ten. The CDR3 runs to 18 residues. V was clipped by 7 bases and J by 3 bases; unmatched bases: 18. Germline assignment: CDR1 SGHVS and CDR2 FQNEAQ. Source: CD4+ or CD8+ T cells sorted from blood, taken in a trial of the OX40 agonist ivuxolimab. The chain recombines TRBV7-8 with TRBJ2-7, with 10 nucleotides matching TRBD1. The TCR sequence derives from an adult with an advanced solid tumor such as melanoma, head and neck, liver or kidney cancer. This chain's CDR3 is CASTPYRDRGPAYYEQYF. As DNA, the CDR3 is TGTGCCAGCACGCCCTACCGGGACAGGGGCCCGGCCTACTACGAGCAGTACTTC.